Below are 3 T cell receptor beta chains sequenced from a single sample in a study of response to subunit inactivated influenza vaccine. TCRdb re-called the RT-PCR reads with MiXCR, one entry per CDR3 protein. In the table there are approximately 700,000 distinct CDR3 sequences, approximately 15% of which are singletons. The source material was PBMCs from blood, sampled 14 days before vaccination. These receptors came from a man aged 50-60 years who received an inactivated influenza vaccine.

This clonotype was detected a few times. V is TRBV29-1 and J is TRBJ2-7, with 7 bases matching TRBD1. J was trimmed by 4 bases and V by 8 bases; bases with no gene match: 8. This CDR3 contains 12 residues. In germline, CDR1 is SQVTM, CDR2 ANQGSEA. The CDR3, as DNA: TGCAGCTTTGGGACAGCACCTTACGAGCAGTACTTC. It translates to CSFGTAPYEQYF.

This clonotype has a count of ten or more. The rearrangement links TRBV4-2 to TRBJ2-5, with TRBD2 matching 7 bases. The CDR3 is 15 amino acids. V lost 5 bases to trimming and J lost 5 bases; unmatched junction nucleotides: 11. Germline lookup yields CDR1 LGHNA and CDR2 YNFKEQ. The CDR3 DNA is TGTGCCAGCAGCAGTGCGAGCGGGGTCGCGGAGACCCAGTACTTC. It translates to CASSSASGVAETQYF.

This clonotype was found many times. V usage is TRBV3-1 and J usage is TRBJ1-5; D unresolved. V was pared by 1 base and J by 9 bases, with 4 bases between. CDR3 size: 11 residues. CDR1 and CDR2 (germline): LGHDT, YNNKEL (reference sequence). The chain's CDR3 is CASSQGGPQHF. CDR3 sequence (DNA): TGTGCCAGCAGCCAAGGGGGGCCCCAGCATTTT. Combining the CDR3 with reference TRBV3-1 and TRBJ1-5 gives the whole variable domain DTAVSQTPKYLVTQMGNDKSIKCEQNLGHDTMYWYKQDSKKFLKIMFSYNNKELIINETVPNRFSPKSPDKAHLNLHINSLELGDSAVYFCASSQGGPQHFGDGTRLSIL.